The 2 T cell receptor beta chains below were found in one sample sequenced in a study of blood T cell repertoires in COVID-19. Here immunoSEQ multiplex PCR was the method, and the copy in TCRdb shows in-frame clones only, minus some. The sample includes 65,000 to 80,000 clones, over 75% seen only once; the top ten take roughly 11%. Input material: peripheral blood. All receptors derive from a man aged 45-60 years with acute or convalescent COVID-19.

The chain uses TRBV3-1 (or the pseudogene TRBV3-2) and TRBJ2-3, with D perhaps matching TRBD1 (6 bases). The V gene's germline CDR1 is LGHDT and CDR2 YNNKEL (reference sequence). The CDR3 consists of 14 residues. V lost 1 base to trimming and J lost 9 bases, with 14 bases between them. For the CDR3, the DNA is TGTGCCAGCAGCCAAGTACGTGCCCAGGGGACGCAGTATTTT. This encodes CASSQVRAQGTQYF.

The chain couples TRBV19 to TRBJ2-7; D is perhaps TRBD2 (6 bases). CDR1 is LNHDA and CDR2 is SQIVND in the germline V gene (reference sequence). V was clipped by 10 bases and J by 4 bases, with 23 bases between them. The CDR3 totals 15 residues. The CDR3 here is CAIPPERAATYEQYF. As DNA, the CDR3 is TGTGCCATTCCCCCGGAGCGGGCGGCTACTTACGAGCAGTACTTC.